The rows below give T cell receptor beta chains drawn from one sample of a study of blood T cell repertoires in COVID-19. Some clones are missing from TCRdb's copy, which holds only in-frame ones; the method was immunoSEQ multiplex PCR. The sample comprises hundreds of thousands of clones, about 91% of which are singletons, and about 7% rests with the top ten. Specimen: peripheral blood. The receptors shown here come from a woman in her 30s who had recovered from COVID-19. The CDR3 runs from the conserved cysteine through the conserved F or W.

14 TRBV3-1/TRBV3-2 CASSQEGRGTEQYF
14 TRBV11-3 CASSLGGVGDTQYF
15 TRBV6-5 CASRVTGDSNQPQHF
16 TRBV6-5 CASSYSLQETNEKLFF
11 TRBV5-6 CASTLRNEQFF
12 TRBV28 CASSGNRGEQFF
16 TRBV5-4 CASSLAGGQSTDTQYF
12 TRBV28 CASTKNSEKLFF
16 TRBV4-1 CASESLPGQLNTEAFF
14 TRBV28 CASSSLQGSYEQYF
13 TRBV18 CASSTRQSYEQYF
15 TRBV5-1 CASSYTTGINQPQHF
13 TRBV30 CAWSGGTGEKLFF
14 TRBV7-9 CASSPGLITGELFF
13 TRBV18 CASSPTGWDGYTF
15 TRBV4-1 CASSQVPSGADTQYF
14 TRBV28 CASSLIGAGNTIYF
13 TRBV28 CASSFGTGNEQYF
14 TRBV5-6 CASSLRDRQETQYF
14 TRBV9 CASSVQAGGTIQYF
14 TRBV2 CASRGGGAYNEQFF
16 TRBV4-1 CASSHRADSSYNEQFF
14 TRBV5-6 CASSGTGGRETQYF
16 TRBV4-1 CASSLLGGQGRSPLHF
17 TRBV18 CASSPIAPGGPGNEQFF
16 TRBV6-1 CASSGWTGGSYNEQFF